A single sample gave rise to the 15 T cell receptor beta chains below, sequenced in a study of post-analysis software for immune sequencing data. Overall study results and limits: Patients used five TRBV segments, including TRBV5-6, TRBV5-1 and TRBV20-1, more often than controls.

The antigens these receptors bind are not known. Unique molecular identifiers were carried by the TCR beta cDNA libraries. Each CDR3 protein is one row after TCRdb ran MiXCR on the PCR reads. The sample lists 600,000 to 700,000 distinct CDR3 sequences; around 60% were seen once. The sample consisted of blood. Every receptor here comes from a girl aged 2 to 10 with multiple sclerosis.

This chain uses TRBV6-1 with TRBJ1-2; 9 positions agree with TRBD1. V lost 9 bases, J lost 4 bases, and 6 bases stayed unmatched. This CDR3 has 13 residues. Germline V gene data show CDR1 as MNHNS and CDR2 as SASEGT. CDR3 bases: TGTGCCAGTGACAGGGGGGGCCGCTATGGCTACACCTTC. This translates into CASDRGGRYGYTF.

The sample holds a few counts of this clonotype. This sequence joins TRBV6-5 and TRBJ2-5; D may be TRBD1 (6 bases). The V end lost 6 bases, the J end lost 5 bases, and 19 bases lay between the germline ends. CDR1 and CDR2 from the germline V gene are MNHEY and SVGAGI. The CDR3 loop spans 15 amino acids. In nucleotides, the CDR3 is TGTGCCAGCAGCTTCTCTATGGTGGGGGCCGAGACCCAGTACTTC. Translation gives CASSFSMVGAETQYF.

With regard to this clonotype: The junction differs from germline at one of its ends, possibly a read error. V gene TRBV25-1 combines with J gene TRBJ2-3; D may be TRBD1 (6 bases). Germline V gives CDR1 MGHDK, CDR2 SYGVNS. The length of the CDR3 is 13 residues. The CDR3 reads CVSRVRGTDTQYF. The CDR3 DNA reads as TGTGTCAGCAGGGTCAGGGGTACAGATACGCAGTATTTT.

V usage is TRBV2 and J usage is TRBJ2-5; the D is unclear. Deletions cut 7 bases from V and 3 bases from J, with 12 bases between. CDR1 is SNHLY and CDR2 is FYNNEI in the germline V gene. The CDR3 has 13 residues. CDR3 sequence (DNA): TGTGCCAGCAATACTATACCCGAAGAGACCCAGTACTTC. It is translated as CASNTIPEETQYF. Supplemented by reference TRBV2 and TRBJ2-5, the full variable domain reads EPEVTQTPSHQVTQMGQEVILRCVPISNHLYFYWYRQILGQKVEFLVSFYNNEISEKSEIFDDQFSVERPDGSNFTLKIRSTKLEDSAMYFCASNTIPEETQYFGPGTRLLVL.

The chain is built from TRBV6-5 and TRBJ2-5; no clear D gene. The J call is uncertain, as TRBJ2-7 better fits the DNA end. This CDR3 region has 13 residues. Germline lookup yields CDR1 MNHEY and CDR2 SVGAGI. The CDR3 DNA reads TGTGCCAGCAGTCCCCGTGGGCAATACGAGCAGTACTTC. Protein product: CASSPRGQYEQYF.

J is TRBJ2-1 and V is TRBV15, with 13 bases that match TRBD2. This CDR3 comprises 19 residues. V dropped 2 bases and J dropped 2; count of bases not matched to a gene: 9. Germline loops: CDR1 LNHNV, CDR2 YYDKDF (reference sequence). The CDR3 coding sequence is TGTGCCACCAGCAGAAAACTAGCGGGAGGGCCGATCCCCTACAATGAGCAGTTCTTC. This encodes CATSRKLAGGPIPYNEQFF.

This clonotype was observed a single time. The gene calls are TRBV9 and TRBJ2-5, with D unresolved. V lost 6 bases and J lost 5, with 11 bases in between. The CDR3 covers 12 residues. Germline V lookup: CDR1 SGDLS, CDR2 YYNGEE. The CDR3 sequence: CASNRVGETQYF. The CDR3 DNA reads as TGTGCCAGCAATAGGGTGGGGGAGACCCAGTACTTC.

This clonotype has a handful of counts. This chain connects TRBV7-2 to TRBJ2-3; maybe TRBD2 (6 bases). The CDR3 runs to 15 residues. Germline V gene lookup returns CDR1 SGHTA and CDR2 FQGNSA. V shed 1 base and J shed 1 base, with 9 bases lying between them. In DNA, the CDR3 is TGTGCCAGCAGCTTAGTGCGGGGCGGCACAGATACGCAGTATTTT. Encoded protein: CASSLVRGGTDTQYF.

The gene calls are TRBV2 and TRBJ1-5; weak D call: TRBD1 (5 bases). V was trimmed by 3 bases and J by 2 bases, leaving 8 bases between them. The CDR3 extends over 14 amino acids. Germline values: CDR1 SNHLY, CDR2 FYNNEI. The DNA for the CDR3 is TGTGCCAGCAGTGAGGGCAGGGGCAATCAGCCCCAGCATTTT. Protein: CASSEGRGNQPQHF.

V is TRBV6-1 and J is TRBJ1-2; D is unclear. Germline assignment: CDR1 MNHNS and CDR2 SASEGT. Trimming left V 3 bases short and J 0 bases short, with 11 bases between. The length of the CDR3 is 15 residues. In DNA, the CDR3 is TGTGCCAGCAGTGACTCAGGAGAATCTAACTATGGCTACACCTTC. Amino acid sequence: CASSDSGESNYGYTF.

V and J are TRBV11-2 and TRBJ2-1; 9 bases line up with TRBD1. This CDR3 comprises 14 residues. In germline, CDR1 is SGHAT, CDR2 FQNNGV. J was trimmed by 6 bases and V by 4 bases; bases with no gene match: 4. The DNA of the CDR3 is TGTGCCAGCAGCTCCTTGACAGGGGGCAATGAGCAGTTCTTC. Residues: CASSSLTGGNEQFF. The whole variable domain, filled in from reference TRBV11-2 and TRBJ2-1, reads EAGVAQSPRYKIIEKRQSVAFWCNPISGHATLYWYQQILGQGPKLLIQFQNNGVVDDSQLPKDRFSAERLKGVDSTLKIQPAKLEDSAVYLCASSSLTGGNEQFFGPGTRLTVL.

This chain uses TRBV12-3 or TRBV12-4 with TRBJ1-5; tentative D call: TRBD1 (5 bases). The CDR3 covers 14 residues. V lost 0 bases and J lost 6, with 9 bases in between. This CDR3 is CASSLAPRVQPQHF. The CDR3 DNA reads as TGTGCCAGCAGTTTAGCGCCCAGGGTTCAGCCCCAGCATTTT.

This chain connects TRBV20-1 to TRBJ1-5; no reliable D call. V lost 5 bases and J 6 bases, leaving 14 bases between the germline ends. This CDR3 has 13 amino acids. Germline CDR1 and CDR2: DFQATT and SNEGSKA (reference sequence). For the CDR3, the DNA is TGCAGTGCTCCCAGAGTGAACGGTCAGCCCCAGCATTTT. This encodes CSAPRVNGQPQHF.

V is TRBV12-3 or TRBV12-4 and J is TRBJ1-1, with D unresolved. The CDR3 extends over 12 amino acids. The V gene lost 6 bases and the J gene lost 5 bases, with 10 bases spanning the gap. CDR3 residues: CASSPIRTEAFF. The DNA of the CDR3 is TGTGCCAGCAGCCCAATACGGACTGAAGCTTTCTTT.

The V call is TRBV20-1, the J call TRBJ2-7, with TRBD2 identical over 8 bases. Germline V lookup: CDR1 DFQATT, CDR2 SNEGSKA (reference sequence). This CDR3 is built from 13 residues. V shed 5 bases and J 3 bases; nucleotides not matched to a gene: 6. The CDR3 bases are TGCAGTGCTCCGCAGCTAGCGGGCTACGAGCAGTACTTC. Translated: CSAPQLAGYEQYF.